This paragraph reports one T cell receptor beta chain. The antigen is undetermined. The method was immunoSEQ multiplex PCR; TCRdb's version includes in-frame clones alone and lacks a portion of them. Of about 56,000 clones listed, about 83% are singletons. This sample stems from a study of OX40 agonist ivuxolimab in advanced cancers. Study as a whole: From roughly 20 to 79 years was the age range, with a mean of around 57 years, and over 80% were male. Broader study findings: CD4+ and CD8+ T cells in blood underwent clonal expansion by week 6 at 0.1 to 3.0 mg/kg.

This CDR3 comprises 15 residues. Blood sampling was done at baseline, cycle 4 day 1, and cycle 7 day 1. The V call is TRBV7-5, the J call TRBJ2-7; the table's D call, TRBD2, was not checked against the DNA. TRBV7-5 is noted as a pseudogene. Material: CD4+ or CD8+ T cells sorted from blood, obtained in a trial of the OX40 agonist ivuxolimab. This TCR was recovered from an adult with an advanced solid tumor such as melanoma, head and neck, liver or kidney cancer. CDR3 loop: CASSRLLAGSYEQYF. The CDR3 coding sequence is TGTGCCAGCAGCCGGCTTCTAGCGGGCTCCTACGAGCAGTACTTC.